The 30 T cell receptor beta chains reported below all come from one sample, sequenced in a study of CD8+ T cells in alopecia areata. Treatment in this sample: oral pan-JAK inhibitor, 5-10 mg twice daily. In each case, RNA was isolated and then reverse transcribed into cDNA as the sequencing template. Sequencing was performed with immunoSEQ multiplex PCR; in TCRdb, only in-frame clones are kept and a portion is missing. The table records about 210,000 clones, about 64% of them present only once. The sequencing used CD4+ T cells sorted from blood, collected at week 4, from a patient treated with tofacitinib. Every receptor here comes from a human donor with alopecia areata.

The CDR3 sequence: CASSQDTVPQGYGYTF. The DNA for the CDR3 is TGTGCCAGCAGCCAAGATACCGTCCCCCAGGGCTATGGCTACACCTTC. The chain links TRBV4-2 to TRBJ1-2, with TRBD1 as a possible D gene (5 bases). V was cut by 0 bases and J by 4 bases, with 15 bases left in between. The germline CDR1 and CDR2 sequences are LGHNA and YNFKEQ. The CDR3 contains 16 residues.

The chain links TRBV5-4 to TRBJ1-3; D is perhaps TRBD1 (6 bases). The CDR3 totals 15 residues. Trimming removed 4 bases at V and 2 bases at J, with 13 bases between. Germline loops: CDR1 SGHNT, CDR2 YYREEE (reference sequence). This CDR3 is CASSTGTRTGNTIYF. The CDR3 bases are TGTGCCAGCAGCACCGGGACAAGGACTGGAAACACCATATATTTT. Full variable domain (remainder filled in from reference TRBV5-4 and TRBJ1-3): ETGVTQSPTHLIKTRGQQVTLRCSSQSGHNTVSWYQQALGQGPQFIFQYYREEENGRGNFPPRFSGLQFPNYSSELNVNALELDDSALYLCASSTGTRTGNTIYFGEGSWLTVV.

This clone was seen more than once but under ten times. V usage is TRBV19 and J usage is TRBJ1-5; D is ambiguous. The CDR3 sequence is 15 residues long. V was trimmed by 7 bases and J by 0 bases, leaving 13 bases between them. CDR1 is LNHDA and CDR2 is SQIVND in the germline V gene (reference sequence). The CDR3 nucleotides are TGTGCCAGTACCCCGAGGTTTCGTAGCAATCAGCCCCAGCATTTT. It yields the protein CASTPRFRSNQPQHF. The full variable domain, with the rest looked up from reference TRBV19 and TRBJ1-5, is DGGITQSPKYLFRKEGQNVTLSCEQNLNHDAMYWYRQDPGQGLRLIYYSQIVNDFQKGDIAEGYSVSREKKESFPLTVTSAQKNPTAFYLCASTPRFRSNQPQHFGDGTRLSIL.

This chain joins TRBV11-2 and TRBJ2-7; D not resolved. The germline CDR1 and CDR2 sequences are SGHAT and FQNNGV. This CDR3 has 15 amino acids. V lost 5 bases and J 0 bases, leaving 14 bases between the germline ends. CDR3 protein: CASSPLGAASYEQYF. CDR3 in DNA: TGTGCCAGCAGCCCCCTGGGTGCGGCCTCCTACGAGCAGTACTTC.

This chain connects TRBV2 to TRBJ2-2, with D perhaps assigned TRBD1 or TRBD2 (7 bases each). Trimming removed 6 bases at V and 7 bases at J, with 21 bases between. CDR3 length: 16 residues. Germline V gene sequence: CDR1 SNHLY, CDR2 FYNNEI. DNA for the CDR3: TGTGCCAGCAGAGCGGGGACAGCTTGGAGAAACGGGGAGCTGTTTTTT. Translating it yields CASRAGTAWRNGELFF.

The chain uses TRBV29-1 and TRBJ1-4, with unresolved D. The CDR3 runs to 15 residues. Per germline, CDR1 SQVTM and CDR2 ANQGSEA. V lost 4 bases and J lost 7, with 19 bases in between. The CDR3 spells CSVGSRSGIGEKLFF. The CDR3 bases are TGCAGCGTTGGGTCAAGAAGTGGGATCGGTGAAAAACTGTTTTTT.

The chain is built from TRBV19 and TRBJ1-2, with 7 bases that match TRBD1. The J segment lost 7 bases and the V segment lost 3 bases, leaving 5 bases of the junction unmatched. Germline V gene lookup returns CDR1 LNHDA and CDR2 SQIVND (reference sequence). There are 13 residues in the CDR3. The CDR3 DNA follows: TGTGCCAGTAGTATTACAGGGGAACGTGGCTACACCTTC. As protein: CASSITGERGYTF. Variable domain in full (rest from reference TRBV19 and TRBJ1-2): DGGITQSPKYLFRKEGQNVTLSCEQNLNHDAMYWYRQDPGQGLRLIYYSQIVNDFQKGDIAEGYSVSREKKESFPLTVTSAQKNPTAFYLCASSITGERGYTFGSGTRLTVV.

V and J are TRBV5-1 and TRBJ2-1; 8 nucleotides align to TRBD2. CDR1 SGHRS and CDR2 YFSETQ come from the germline V gene. The CDR3 loop spans 18 amino acids. After removal of 0 bases from V and 3 bases from J, the junction contained 11 bases not matched to a gene. The DNA of the CDR3 is TGCGCCAGCAGCTTGGCCCTGCTAGCGGGTAGAGGCTACAATGAGCAGTTCTTC. This translates into CASSLALLAGRGYNEQFF.

The rearrangement uses TRBV10-3 and TRBJ1-1, with 7 nucleotides matching TRBD1. The CDR3 loop spans 13 amino acids. V lost 7 bases, J lost 4 bases, and 6 bases stayed unmatched. Per germline, CDR1 ENHRY and CDR2 SYGVKD. CDR3 sequence (DNA): TGTGCCATCACGGGACAGACGGGCACTGAAGCTTTCTTT. Its translation: CAITGQTGTEAFF.

This clone was recorded a few times. This chain links TRBV7-2 with TRBJ1-2; D ambiguous. Germline CDR1 SGHTA, CDR2 FQGNSA. CDR3 size: 16 residues. V lost 0 bases to trimming and J lost 2 bases, with 13 bases between them. The CDR3 sequence is CASSLAAGSPNYGYTF. CDR3 bases: TGTGCCAGCAGCTTAGCCGCCGGAAGCCCGAACTATGGCTACACCTTC.

The V gene is TRBV30, the J gene TRBJ2-3; weak D call: TRBD2 (6 bases). The CDR3 extends over 14 amino acids. The V and J ends lost 1 base and 2 bases respectively, with 10 bases between them. Germline V gene lookup returns CDR1 GTSNPN and CDR2 SVGIG (reference sequence). The CDR3 is CAWSAGEPTDTQYF. CDR3 bases: TGTGCCTGGAGTGCGGGGGAACCCACAGATACGCAGTATTTT. Filled out from reference TRBV30 and TRBJ2-3, the complete variable domain reads SQTIHQWPATLVQPVGSPLSLECTVEGTSNPNLYWYRQAAGRGLQLLFYSVGIGQISSEVPQNLSASRPQDRQFILSSKKLLLSDSGFYLCAWSAGEPTDTQYFGPGTRLTVL.

This chain joins TRBV13 and TRBJ2-1; D unresolved. This CDR3 spans 10 amino acids. Germline V gene sequence: CDR1 PRHDT, CDR2 FYEKMQ (reference sequence). Deletions cut 9 bases from V and 4 bases from J, with 4 bases between. The CDR3 coding sequence is TGTGCCAGAGAATACAATGAGCAGTTCTTC. Protein sequence: CAREYNEQFF.

A few counts support this clone. The chain has TRBV7-2 and TRBJ2-7; D is undetermined. CDR3 length: 15 amino acids. CDR1 is SGHTA and CDR2 is FQGNSA in the germline V gene. V was shortened by 1 base and J by 3 bases, with 13 bases between the two germline ends. The chain's CDR3 is CASSLVHGRYYEQYF. As DNA, the CDR3 is TGTGCCAGCAGCTTAGTACATGGACGTTACTACGAGCAGTACTTC.

Turning to this clone: The same CDR3 also results from other DNA sequences found in this sample. This chain joins TRBV7-8 and TRBJ1-5, with D uncertain. V was trimmed by 1 base and J by 3 bases, leaving 7 bases between them. This CDR3 spans 14 amino acids. The V gene's germline CDR1 is SGHVS and CDR2 FQNEAQ. The CDR3 sequence: CASSLDTVNQPQHF. The CDR3 DNA sequence: TGTGCCAGCAGCTTAGACACTGTCAATCAGCCCCAGCATTTT.

The rearrangement uses TRBV5-1 and TRBJ2-1, with 10 nucleotides matching TRBD2. The CDR3 has 15 residues. The V gene's germline CDR1 is SGHRS and CDR2 YFSETQ. V lost 4 bases to trimming and J lost 4 bases; unmatched junction nucleotides: 5. The CDR3, as DNA: TGCGCCAGCAGCCTTAGCGGGGGGACTTACAATGAGCAGTTCTTC. This gives the protein CASSLSGGTYNEQFF. Drawing the rest from reference TRBV5-1 and TRBJ2-1, the complete variable domain is KAGVTQTPRYLIKTRGQQVTLSCSPISGHRSVSWYQQTPGQGLQFLFEYFSETQRNKGNFPGRFSGRQFSNSRSEMNVSTLELGDSALYLCASSLSGGTYNEQFFGPGTRLTVL.

The chain links TRBV5-1 to TRBJ2-6, with D hard to call. The CDR3 runs 17 residues. From germline, CDR1 is SGHRS and CDR2 YFSETQ. The V end was cut by 0 bases, the J end by 0 bases, with 10 bases between. The CDR3 region has the DNA TGCGCCAGCAGCTTGGGCGCCCCGGGCTCTGGGGCCAACGTCCTGACTTTC. It yields the protein CASSLGAPGSGANVLTF.

The J gene is TRBJ2-1, the V gene TRBV4-2, with no clear D. Trimming took off 0 bases at V and 15 bases at J, with 21 bases between the two ends. In germline, CDR1 is LGHNA, CDR2 YNFKEQ. The CDR3 covers 15 residues. CDR3 residues: CASSQDFGSRRSTFF. The CDR3 DNA reads as TGTGCCAGCAGCCAAGATTTCGGTAGTCGAAGAAGTACGTTCTTC.

The chain uses TRBV15 and TRBJ1-5, with D perhaps TRBD1 (5 bases). Germline CDR1 is LNHNV and CDR2 is YYDKDF (reference sequence). V was shortened by 0 bases and J by 7 bases, with 10 bases between the two germline ends. This CDR3 is 14 amino acids long. The CDR3 region has the DNA TGTGCCACCAGCAGAGATCTGGGGCGGCAGCCCCAGCATTTT. It is translated as CATSRDLGRQPQHF.

The chain joins TRBV29-1 to TRBJ1-1; maybe TRBD1 (6 bases). Trimming removed 4 bases at V and 5 bases at J, with 14 bases between. This CDR3 region has 13 residues. Germline-derived CDR1 and CDR2 are SQVTM and ANQGSEA. CDR3 region: CSVGAGQGTEAFF. The CDR3 DNA follows: TGCAGCGTTGGGGCGGGTCAGGGGACTGAAGCTTTCTTT.

This chain uses TRBV19 with TRBJ1-5; D may be TRBD1 (5 bases). CDR1 is LNHDA and CDR2 is SQIVND in the germline V gene (reference sequence). The ends were cut back, 5 bases at V and 7 bases at J, with 18 bases in the middle. The length of the CDR3 is 15 residues. CDR3 DNA: TGTGCCAGTAGTGGTTTCCGCGGCGGGGGGCAGCCCCAGCATTTT. The encoded protein is CASSGFRGGGQPQHF.

This rearrangement joins TRBV27 to TRBJ2-5, with 7 bases matching TRBD2. CDR3 size: 15 residues. The junction had 5 bases not matched to a gene; V was cut back by 3 bases and J by 1 base. Germline V lookup: CDR1 MNHEY, CDR2 SMNVEV (reference sequence). DNA for the CDR3: TGTGCCAGCAGTTTGAACGGGGGGTCCCAAGAGACCCAGTACTTC. Translated: CASSLNGGSQETQYF.

The chain couples TRBV5-6 to TRBJ2-1, with D unclear. The V end lost 6 bases, the J end lost 4 bases, and 14 bases lay between the germline ends. Germline-derived CDR1 and CDR2 are SGHDT and YYEEEE. The CDR3 consists of 14 residues. The CDR3 DNA reads TGTGCCAGCACCTCGATCCGATCTTACAATGAGCAGTTCTTC. This codes for CASTSIRSYNEQFF.

The chain carries TRBV30 and TRBJ1-4, with D tentatively TRBD1 (5 bases). Germline V CDR1 and CDR2: GTSNPN, SVGIG (reference sequence). This CDR3 has 13 residues. The CDR3 region has the DNA TGTGCGGTCGGAGGGGAATTTAATGAAAAACTGTTTTTT. Its protein is CAVGGEFNEKLFF. The full variable domain, completed using reference TRBV30 and TRBJ1-4, is SQTIHQWPATLVQPVGSPLSLECTVEGTSNPNLYWYRQAAGRGLQLLFYSVGIGQISSEVPQNLSASRPQDRQFILSSKKLLLSDSGFYLCAVGGEFNEKLFFGSGTQLSVL.

V is TRBV2 and J is TRBJ2-5; perhaps TRBD1 as D (6 bases). Trimming removed 3 bases at V and 5 bases at J, with 13 bases between. Germline CDR1 and CDR2: SNHLY and FYNNEI. The CDR3 contains 14 residues. CDR3 nucleotides: TGTGCCAGCAGTGAGTCGGGCACAGGGGAGACCCAGTACTTC. Its protein product is CASSESGTGETQYF.

This clone occurred a few times. This chain connects TRBV2 to TRBJ2-7; no clear D gene. CDR1 and CDR2 (germline): SNHLY, FYNNEI. The V end lost 8 bases, the J end lost 3 bases, and 8 bases lay between the germline ends. This CDR3 contains 11 residues. For the CDR3, the DNA is TGTGCCAGCCAAAATTTCTACGAGCAGTACTTC. This sequence encodes CASQNFYEQYF.

The chain recombines TRBV5-1 with TRBJ2-3, with D possibly TRBD2 on 6 matching bases. The CDR3 has 13 residues. Trimming removed 0 bases from V and 5 bases from J, with 7 bases in between. Germline V CDR1 and CDR2: SGHRS, YFSETQ. The CDR3 reads CASSLAAGDTQYF. As DNA, the CDR3 is TGCGCCAGCAGCTTGGCAGCGGGAGATACGCAGTATTTT. Drawing the rest from reference TRBV5-1 and TRBJ2-3, the complete variable domain is KAGVTQTPRYLIKTRGQQVTLSCSPISGHRSVSWYQQTPGQGLQFLFEYFSETQRNKGNFPGRFSGRQFSNSRSEMNVSTLELGDSALYLCASSLAAGDTQYFGPGTRLTVL.

The table lists this clone with a few counts. The V call is TRBV7-2, the J call TRBJ2-1, with 10 bases aligning to TRBD1. This CDR3 spans 15 amino acids. The V and J ends lost 5 bases and 6 bases, in that order; junction bases with no gene match: 7. CDR1 and CDR2 (germline): SGHTA, FQGNSA. CDR3 coding DNA: TGTGCCAGCAGCCCAGACAGGGGGCGCATCAATGAGCAGTTCTTC. It encodes CASSPDRGRINEQFF.

The chain recombines TRBV19 with TRBJ1-1; D unclear. The germline V gene has CDR1 LNHDA and CDR2 SQIVND (reference sequence). Trimming removed 9 bases from V and 0 bases from J, with 11 bases in between. The CDR3 length is 13 residues. The CDR3 DNA reads TGTGCCAGCCACCGGCGAGTGAACACTGAAGCTTTCTTT. It yields the protein CASHRRVNTEAFF.

This clone was counted a few times. This chain uses TRBV10-2 with TRBJ2-1, with D maybe TRBD2 (7 bases). The CDR3 contains 13 residues. Germline CDR1 and CDR2: WSHSY and SAAADI. V was trimmed by 5 bases and J by 7 bases, leaving 12 bases between them. The CDR3 sequence: CASSRGALNEQFF. The CDR3 DNA reads TGCGCCAGCAGTCGGGGGGCACTTAATGAGCAGTTCTTC.

The chain links TRBV15 to TRBJ2-5, with D unresolved. The V end was cut by 0 bases, the J end by 5 bases, with 7 bases between. Germline V lookup: CDR1 LNHNV, CDR2 YYDKDF (reference sequence). The CDR3 covers 13 residues. The CDR3, as DNA: TGTGCCACCAGCAGAGATCGACGGGAGACCCAGTACTTC. Protein product: CATSRDRRETQYF.